The 18 T cell receptor beta chains below were found in one sample sequenced in a study of CD8+ T cells in alopecia areata listed by TCRdb under 2018. Library creation used the immunoSEQ multiplex PCR assay. RNA was extracted from all samples and reverse transcribed into cDNA, which served as template for TCR sequencing. As stored in TCRdb, this immuneACCESS dataset retains in-frame rearrangements with V and J assigned. A fraction of the clones does not appear; measured against another copy, unresolved V genes explain less than half of the discrepancy, and the remainder lacks a known reason. The data for this sample show roughly 120,000 clones, each detected more than once. Around a fifth of the sample comes from the top ten. Sequenced: lesional skin. The receptor source for this set is a C3H/HeJ mouse with alopecia areata. This strain is characterized by the MHC haplotype H2-k.

For this clone: A mismatch at residue 12 separates the TCRdb protein from the translated DNA, so the protein presented here was translated from the DNA. The listed genes are named as in mouse. The observed sequence ends 3 residues before the CDR3 terminus, with the missing tail filled in from the germline J gene. V usage is TRBV17 and J usage is TRBJ1-3; 7 nucleotides line up with TRBD1. Per germline, CDR1 MNHDT and CDR2 YYDKIL. This CDR3 has 15 amino acids. V lost 1 base to trimming and J lost 0 bases; unmatched junction nucleotides: 0. The sequenced part of the CDR3 DNA is TGTGCTAGCAGTAGAGGGGACAGTTCTGGAAATACG. Residues: CASSRGDSSGNT. The CDR3 as a whole reads CASSRGDSSGNTLYF.

As for this clone: The genes and germline here are from mouse. The CDR3 end falls 4 residues outside the read, so it is completed with the germline J gene. The chain joins TRBV13-3 to TRBJ2-7; weak D call: TRBD1 (6 bases). This CDR3 is built from 13 residues. Trimming left V 3 bases short and J 2 bases short, with 9 bases between. CDR1 is NNHDY, CDR2 SYVADS, per germline. The covered CDR3 bases are TGTGCCAGCAGTGTGGACAGCACCTAT. Translating it yields CASSVDSTY. The entire CDR3 protein reads CASSVDSTYEQYF.

Turning to this clone: Here the gene names and germline are mouse. The read ends 4 residues shy of where the CDR3 ends; the end is completed using the germline J gene. This rearrangement joins TRBV13-3 to TRBJ2-4; 11 bases agree with TRBD2. With V trimmed by 6 bases and J by 1 base, 7 bases remained unmatched. The CDR3 covers 16 residues. Germline CDR1 reads NNHDY; CDR2 reads SYVADS. The CDR3 reads CASTPTGGEGQNTLYF. The DNA read from the CDR3 is TGTGCCAGCACCCCGACTGGGGGGGAGGGTCAAAAC.

As to this clone: Gene names are mouse gene names. The DNA ends 4 residues before the CDR3 does, and the rest of the CDR3 is filled in from the germline J gene. The V and J genes are TRBV1 and TRBJ2-4; D is undetermined. Trimming stripped 0 bases from V and 0 bases from J, with 7 bases between. The CDR3 sequence is 15 residues long. Germline CDR1 is NSQYPW and CDR2 is LRSPGD (reference sequence). CDR3 DNA, as far as it was read: TGCACCTGCAGTGCAGAACAGAAAAGTCAAAAC. Its translation is CTCSAEQKSQN. The whole CDR3 region reads CTCSAEQKSQNTLYF.

Concerning this clone itself: The gene names here belong to mouse. The read ends 4 residues shy of where the CDR3 ends; the end is completed using the germline J gene. The chain is built from TRBV13-3 and TRBJ2-3; 9 bases fit TRBD1. This CDR3 region has 16 residues. Trimming cost V 5 bases and J 4 bases; bases outside gene matches: 11. In germline, CDR1 is NNHDY, CDR2 SYVADS. CDR3 bases read: TGTGCCAGCAGCCCCACAGGGGGCGCCGGTCCAGAA. This translates into CASSPTGGAGPE. In full, the CDR3 is CASSPTGGAGPETLYF.

In the case of this clone: Gene names and germline refer to mouse. The CDR3 extends 4 residues past the end of the read, so its final part is completed from the germline J gene. The rearrangement joins TRBV16 to TRBJ2-4; 7 positions match TRBD2. With V trimmed by 8 bases and J by 0 bases, 5 bases remained unmatched. The CDR3 contains 14 residues. The V gene's germline CDR1 is SGHSA and CDR2 FRNQAP. CDR3 protein: CASGAGGSQNTLYF. The CDR3 bases that were read are TGTGCAAGCGGGGCTGGGGGTAGTCAAAAC.

This clone was detected only a few times. All gene names here are mouse names. The read terminates 4 residues before the CDR3 end, so the remaining end is supplied by the germline J gene. The chain links TRBV1 to TRBJ2-2; 7 bases agree with TRBD1. Germline V CDR1 and CDR2: NSQYPW, LRSPGD (reference sequence). V lost 8 bases, J lost 0 bases, and 0 bases stayed unmatched. This CDR3 has 13 amino acids. The CDR3 DNA, read in part, is TGCACCTGCGGGACAGCAAACACCGGG. The encoded protein is CTCGTANTG. The full CDR3 is CTCGTANTGQLYF. Together with reference TRBV1 and TRBJ2-2, the CDR3 gives the full variable domain: VTLLEQNPRWRLVPRGQAVNLRCILKNSQYPWMSWYQQDLQKQLQWLFTLRSPGDKEVKSLPGADYLATRVTDTELRLQVANMSQGRTLYCTCGTANTGQLYFGEGSKLTVL.

For this clone: All gene names here are mouse names. The read halts 4 residues ahead of the CDR3 end, with the missing end drawn from the germline J gene. The chain joins TRBV19 to TRBJ2-2, with 8 bases lining up with TRBD1. Trimming cost V 2 bases and J 4 bases; bases outside gene matches: 4. There are 15 residues in the CDR3. Germline assignment: CDR1 FNHDT and CDR2 SITEND (reference sequence). CDR3 sequence: CASSIGQGSTGQLYF. CDR3 bases read: TGTGCCAGCAGTATCGGACAGGGTAGCACCGGG.

There are a few counts of this clone. Gene names and germline match the mouse. The read terminates 4 residues before the CDR3 end, so the remaining end is supplied by the germline J gene. The chain employs TRBV1 and TRBJ2-4, with 8 bases aligning to TRBD1. With V trimmed by 3 bases and J by 2 bases, 10 bases remained unmatched. From germline, CDR1 is NSQYPW and CDR2 LRSPGD (reference sequence). The CDR3 is 17 amino acids. The covered CDR3 bases are TGCACCTGCAGTGCTTCCCCGGGACAGGCCCTTCAAAAC. This translates into CTCSASPGQALQN. The full CDR3 reads CTCSASPGQALQNTLYF.

This clone was counted between two and nine times. The gene names given are mouse names. The sequence runs out 4 residues before the end of the CDR3; the remainder is reconstructed from the germline J gene. The chain joins TRBV13-2 to TRBJ2-1; perhaps TRBD1 as D (6 bases). From germline, CDR1 is NNHNN and CDR2 SYGAGS (reference sequence). The CDR3 totals 15 residues. V was shortened by 0 bases and J by 1 base, with 8 bases between the two germline ends. The CDR3 loop reads CASGDGTANYAEQFF. The CDR3 DNA, read in part, is TGTGCCAGCGGTGATGGGACAGCAAACTATGCT.

Concerning this clone: All gene names here are mouse names. With the read ending 4 residues before the CDR3 end, the germline J gene is used to fill in that end. This chain links TRBV13-3 with TRBJ2-1, with 10 bases that match TRBD2. This CDR3 is built from 17 residues. J lost 1 base, V lost 0 bases, and 4 bases had no gene match. Germline V gene lookup returns CDR1 NNHDY and CDR2 SYVADS. CDR3 region: CASSDAGLGANYAEQFF. Incomplete CDR3 DNA: TGTGCCAGCAGTGATGCCGGACTGGGGGCAAACTATGCT.

A remark on this clone: Mouse gene names and germline throughout. The CDR3 end lies 4 residues beyond the end of the read and is filled in from the germline J gene. The chain couples TRBV19 to TRBJ2-2; tentative D call: TRBD1 (6 bases). This CDR3 has 14 amino acids. CDR1 is FNHDT and CDR2 is SITEND in the germline V gene (reference sequence). V lost 5 bases to trimming and J lost 1 base, with 9 bases between them. The CDR3 bases that were read are TGTGCCAGCAGCTCGACAGGAAACACCGGG. Its protein is CASSSTGNTG. The whole CDR3 region reads CASSSTGNTGQLYF.

This clone was counted between two and nine times. Genes here carry mouse names. Coverage ceases 4 residues before the CDR3 finishes, and the germline J gene fills in the end. The chain joins TRBV19 to TRBJ1-1; possible D gene TRBD1, 6 bases. From germline, CDR1 is FNHDT and CDR2 SITEND (reference sequence). V lost 6 bases and J lost 1, with 7 bases in between. The CDR3 totals 12 residues. The CDR3 loop reads CASMGQNTEVFF. The CDR3 bases that were read are TGTGCCAGCATGGGACAAAACACA.

This clone was observed a few times. The listed genes are named as in mouse. The read stops 4 residues short of the end of the CDR3; the missing end is completed from the germline J gene. The rearrangement uses TRBV13-3 and TRBJ1-2, with TRBD1 matching over 7 bases. Germline V gene lookup returns CDR1 NNHDY and CDR2 SYVADS. Trimming took 5 bases from V and 0 from J; bases not matched to a gene: 7. The CDR3 length is 15 residues. CDR3 bases read: TGTGCCAGCAGAAACTACAGGGGTGCAAACTCC. This translates into CASRNYRGANS. The CDR3 in its entirety is CASRNYRGANSDYTF.

In its sample, this clone was seen a few times. Gene names are mouse gene names. The CDR3 end falls 4 residues outside the read, so it is completed with the germline J gene. The chain uses TRBV19 and TRBJ1-2; weak D call: TRBD1 (6 bases). The CDR3 sequence is 15 residues long. Per the germline V gene, CDR1 is FNHDT and CDR2 is SITEND (reference sequence). V was cut by 0 bases and J by 0 bases, with 9 bases left in between. CDR3 DNA (partial): TGTGCCAGCAGTATAGATGGGACATCAAACTCC. It yields the protein CASSIDGTSNS. The whole CDR3 sequence is CASSIDGTSNSDYTF.

Points on this clone: Gene names are the mouse ones. The sequence runs out 4 residues before the end of the CDR3; the remainder is reconstructed from the germline J gene. The identical CDR3 is also encoded by other nucleotide sequences in the sample. V gene TRBV13-3 combines with J gene TRBJ2-5; TRBD2 matches at 8 bases. This CDR3 spans 14 amino acids. Germline V CDR1 and CDR2: NNHDY, SYVADS. This chain's CDR3 is CASSEGGARDTQYF. The sequenced CDR3 bases are TGTGCCAGCAGTGAGGGGGGGGCTCGAGAC.

Note on this clone: Gene names and germline refer to mouse. The read terminates 4 residues ahead of where the CDR3 ends, so the germline J gene completes it. V is TRBV13-3 and J is TRBJ2-2; 7 bases fit TRBD1. After removal of 5 bases from V and 2 bases from J, the junction contained 6 bases not matched to a gene. Per germline, CDR1 NNHDY and CDR2 SYVADS. CDR3 length equals 15 residues. The CDR3 spells CASSPRDSNTGQLYF. The covered CDR3 bases are TGTGCCAGCAGCCCCCGGGACAGTAACACCGGG.

In its sample, this clone was seen a few times. Relative to the germline gene, one junction end is altered; a read error may explain this. The genes and germline here are from mouse. The observed sequence ends 4 residues before the CDR3 terminus, with the missing tail filled in from the germline J gene. V usage is TRBV13-1 and J usage is TRBJ2-3; 14 positions match TRBD2. This CDR3 has 16 residues. Germline CDR1 NSHNY, CDR2 SYGAGN. The CDR3 here is CARRDWGGASAETLYF. CDR3 DNA, as far as it was read: TGTGCCCGCAGGGACTGGGGGGGCGCGAGTGCAGAA.